A selection of T cell receptor beta chains follows, all from one sample in a study of T cell responses to AZD1222 COVID-19 vaccine. Some clones are missing from TCRdb's copy, which holds only in-frame ones; the method was immunoSEQ multiplex PCR. The sample holds over 100,000 clones; roughly 90% are singletons and the top ten take around 1%. Source: peripheral blood, taken 28 days after the second AZD1222 dose. The receptors derive from an adult who received the AZD1222 COVID-19 vaccine. Each CDR3 is given without its conserved first and last residue. D genes are given only for firm matches. Where a row states a size, it is once, few, many or the class of an expanded clone; other rows omit it.

d_call	clone_size	v_call	cdr3_aa
-	once	TRBV15	ATSRAGAQETQY
-	-	TRBV12-3/TRBV12-4	ASSLGSADTQY
TRBD2	-	TRBV27	ASSLTGGRVYTGELF
-	-	TRBV30	AWSVVPDTQY
-	-	TRBV18	WTSSSRGPSLTDTQY
TRBD1	-	TRBV18	ASLPQFSGGGYT
TRBD1	-	TRBV9	ASSGGTGGASGNTIY
TRBD1	once	TRBV6-2/TRBV6-3	ASSYSGQGYNEQF
-	-	TRBV24-1	ATSLGPWDTQY
-	-	TRBV16	ASSQPGGNTEAF
TRBD2	-	TRBV28	ASSFGRTSGILTYEQY
-	-	TRBV12-3/TRBV12-4	ASSRGREQY
TRBD2	-	TRBV5-1	ASSLTSGRFETSYEQY
-	few	TRBV19	ASLDMNTEAF
-	few	TRBV5-5	ASSLVSTSMNTEAF
-	-	TRBV5-1	ASSASRDGFDQPQH
TRBD1	-	TRBV7-9	ASSSRTGLVVGYT
-	-	TRBV3-1/TRBV3-2	ASSQGGRLGQPQH
TRBD1	-	TRBV5-1	ASAPDRGSQPQH
-	-	TRBV6-5	ASSYLQPSGLDGYT
-	-	TRBV5-6	ASSFPPGSARNTIY
-	-	TRBV7-3	ASSLGAGSNTEAF
TRBD2	-	TRBV12-5	ASGLGLGLAGDTQY
TRBD2	-	TRBV28	ASSFLAGHYEQY
-	-	TRBV25-1	ASTFGGSGNTIY
-	-	TRBV11-1	ASSLNTVEAF
TRBD1	-	TRBV25-1	ASSGNRQGGNYGYT
TRBD1	-	TRBV5-1	ASSFGTGDGYT
TRBD2	-	TRBV6-2/TRBV6-3	ASSRFGAGRGSGELF
-	-	TRBV5-1	ASSLGGRAYEQY
-	-	TRBV7-9	ASSLAVRTDTQY
TRBD1	-	TRBV5-1	ASSLQGTGPYEQY
TRBD1	-	TRBV4-2	ASSDRDRGDEAF
-	-	TRBV4-1	ASTLLGDPGTDTQY
TRBD1	-	TRBV5-6	ASSLRSTGLPYEQY
-	-	TRBV19	AREQGGGEQY
-	-	TRBV27	ASSLSSSETQY